A single sample gave rise to the 12 T cell receptor beta chains below, sequenced in a study of cytomegalovirus exposure and HLA in healthy donors. The PCR made use of 60 Vbeta and 13 Jbeta primers. The repertoire was sequenced with immunoSEQ multiplex PCR; TCRdb's copy has only in-frame clones and lacks some. Here the sample spans 62,000 or so clones, approximately 80% being singletons. The sequenced sample was PBMCs. The receptor set was obtained from a man between 25 and 39 years old in good health and CMV-seronegative.

The chain joins TRBV2 to TRBJ1-5; D is perhaps TRBD1 (6 bases). V gave up 7 bases and J gave up 2 bases, with 18 bases separating them. The CDR3 length is 16 residues. Germline V gene data show CDR1 as SNHLY and CDR2 as FYNNEI. CDR3 loop: CASTRTGGAGNQPQHF. DNA for the CDR3: TGTGCCAGCACCCGAACGGGGGGCGCAGGCAATCAGCCCCAGCATTTT.

The rearrangement links TRBV5-4 to TRBJ2-5; 8 bases are a match to TRBD1. Germline V gives CDR1 SGHNT, CDR2 YYREEE (reference sequence). The CDR3 runs to 14 residues. V lost 0 bases and J lost 2; bases outside the gene matches: 0. The CDR3 spells CASSLDRGQETQYF. CDR3 sequence (DNA): TGTGCCAGCAGCTTGGACAGGGGGCAAGAGACCCAGTACTTC.

This clone has a handful of counts. This chain joins TRBV7-2 and TRBJ2-7, with D maybe TRBD2 (6 bases). Germline CDR1 is SGHTA and CDR2 is FQGNSA. Deletions cut 3 bases from V and 6 bases from J, with 15 bases between. This CDR3 has 14 residues. CDR3 bases: TGTGCCAGCAGCTTTGCGATGGCCGGGGGCGAGCAGTACTTC. Translated, it gives CASSFAMAGGEQYF.

V usage is TRBV6-4 and J usage is TRBJ2-2; a possible D gene is TRBD1 (6 bases). The V gene's germline CDR1 is MRHNA and CDR2 SNTAGT. With 3 bases removed from V and 5 bases from J, the gap between germline ends came to 7 bases. The CDR3 extends over 13 amino acids. The chain's CDR3 is CASSEGATGELFF. Here the CDR3 DNA reads TGTGCCAGCAGTGAGGGGGCGACCGGGGAGCTGTTTTTT.

This clone is a singleton in its sample. The V call is TRBV2, the J call TRBJ1-1; 8 bases line up with TRBD1. CDR1 SNHLY and CDR2 FYNNEI come from the germline V gene. The CDR3 totals 15 residues. V shed 4 bases, J shed 7 bases, and the junction held 11 bases outside the gene matches. The CDR3 spells CASSGGGRGLGEAFF. CDR3 bases: TGTGCCAGCAGTGGAGGCGGCAGGGGGCTAGGTGAAGCTTTCTTT.

This chain uses TRBV9 with TRBJ1-2; weak D call: TRBD1 (6 bases). The V gene lost 6 bases and the J gene lost 4 bases, with 16 bases spanning the gap. The germline V gene has CDR1 SGDLS and CDR2 YYNGEE. There are 14 residues in the CDR3. The CDR3 loop reads CASTSTQGTYGYTF. The CDR3, as DNA: TGTGCCAGCACCTCTACACAGGGAACCTATGGCTACACCTTC.

The V and J genes are TRBV7-3 and TRBJ1-2; D may be TRBD1 (6 bases). Germline V gene lookup returns CDR1 SGHTA and CDR2 FQGTGA. Trimming pared 5 bases from V and 6 bases from J, leaving 31 bases between. CDR3 length equals 19 residues. The CDR3, as DNA: TGTGCCAGCAGCCCCCTACGTCGAATTGGACTAGGGGGATCCGATGGCTACACCTTC. Translation: CASSPLRRIGLGGSDGYTF.

In its sample, this clone was seen a few times. V usage is TRBV2 and J usage is TRBJ1-2, with D tentatively TRBD1 (5 bases). The germline V gene has CDR1 SNHLY and CDR2 FYNNEI. The V end lost 0 bases, the J end lost 13 bases, and 15 bases lay between the germline ends. The CDR3 sequence is 13 residues long. The CDR3 region is CASSEARSGWITF. CDR3 coding DNA: TGTGCCAGCAGTGAAGCGCGGTCAGGGTGGATCACCTTC.

The chain carries TRBV12-5 and TRBJ1-4; D possibly corresponds to TRBD1 (6 bases). The germline gives CDR1 LGHNT, CDR2 FRNRAP. This CDR3 region has 16 residues. Trimming pared 3 bases from V and 4 bases from J, leaving 15 bases between. CDR3 sequence: CASGFQKGGDNEKLFF. The CDR3 DNA sequence: TGTGCTAGTGGTTTTCAAAAGGGGGGGGATAATGAAAAACTGTTTTTT. Drawing the rest from reference TRBV12-5 and TRBJ1-4, the complete variable domain is DARVTQTPRHKVTEMGQEVTMRCQPILGHNTVFWYRQTMMQGLELLAYFRNRAPLDDSGMPKDRFSAEMPDATLATLKIQPSEPRDSAVYFCASGFQKGGDNEKLFFGSGTQLSVL.

The J gene is TRBJ1-4, the V gene TRBV5-4, with 10 bases matching TRBD1. Germline V gives CDR1 SGHNT, CDR2 YYREEE (reference sequence). The length of the CDR3 is 13 residues. V dropped 4 bases and J dropped 7; count of bases not matched to a gene: 1. The CDR3, as DNA: TGTGCCAGCAGCGGACAGGGGGTTGAAAAACTGTTTTTT. This gives the protein CASSGQGVEKLFF. Complete variable domain (other parts from reference TRBV5-4 and TRBJ1-4): ETGVTQSPTHLIKTRGQQVTLRCSSQSGHNTVSWYQQALGQGPQFIFQYYREEENGRGNFPPRFSGLQFPNYSSELNVNALELDDSALYLCASSGQGVEKLFFGSGTQLSVL.

This chain uses TRBV18 with TRBJ2-2; no clear D. The V gene lost 3 bases and the J gene lost 5 bases, with 7 bases spanning the gap. This CDR3 has 13 amino acids. Germline CDR1 and CDR2: KGHSH and LQKENI. CDR3 loop: CASSPLTTGELFF. For the CDR3, the DNA is TGTGCCAGCTCACCCCTAACGACCGGGGAGCTGTTTTTT.

The chain carries TRBV9 and TRBJ1-1, with 10 bases identical to TRBD1. V was clipped by 0 bases and J by 4 bases; unmatched bases: 0. Germline V gene data show CDR1 as SGDLS and CDR2 as YYNGEE. This CDR3 has 14 amino acids. The CDR3 sequence is CASSVGDRGTEAFF. CDR3 nucleotide sequence: TGTGCCAGCAGCGTAGGGGACAGGGGCACTGAAGCTTTCTTT.